This is a list of T cell receptor beta chains from one sample in a study of blood T cell repertoires in COVID-19. Using immunoSEQ multiplex PCR, the repertoire was profiled, and TCRdb retains in-frame clones only, with some absent. The sample lists over 150,000 clones, 70% to 90% occurring once. Sequencing was performed on peripheral blood. These receptors all stem from a man aged 40-50 years with active or convalescent COVID-19. Each CDR3 is given with its conserved first and last residue. The order of the fields is J gene, D gene, V gene, CDR3 DNA, CDR3 protein. A D gene is named only where the DNA matches it firmly.

J: TRBJ1-1; D: NA; V: TRBV5-1; DNA: TGCGCCAGCAGCTTGCTTCAAACGGTGAACACTGAAGCTTTCTTT; CDR3: CASSLLQTVNTEAFF
J: TRBJ1-1; D: NA; V: TRBV10-1; DNA: TGCGCCAGCAGCACAGGGAGGAACACTGAAGCTTTCTTT; CDR3: CASSTGRNTEAFF
J: TRBJ2-1; D: TRBD1; V: TRBV19; DNA: TGTGCCAGTAGTATAGGCCAGGGGGATAATGAGCAGTTCTTC; CDR3: CASSIGQGDNEQFF
J: TRBJ1-3; D: NA; V: TRBV12-3/TRBV12-4; DNA: TGTGCCAGCAAGAGCTTCGTGCGAAACACCATATATTTT; CDR3: CASKSFVRNTIYF
J: TRBJ1-2; D: TRBD1; V: TRBV6-5; DNA: TGTGCCAGCAGTCGCTTGACAGGGGACTATGGCTACACCTTC; CDR3: CASSRLTGDYGYTF
J: TRBJ1-3; D: NA; V: TRBV18; DNA: TGTGCCAGCTCACCTGGGACACCGAATCTACCTGGAAACACCATATATTTT; CDR3: CASSPGTPNLPGNTIYF
J: TRBJ2-7; D: NA; V: TRBV10-2; DNA: TGCGCCAGCAGTGACCCGGAGGGGCCCTACGAGCAGTACTTC; CDR3: CASSDPEGPYEQYF
J: TRBJ2-1; D: TRBD2; V: TRBV15; DNA: TGTGCCACCAGCAGAGATTTAACCAGCGGGGGGTTCGGTGAGCAGTTCTTC; CDR3: CATSRDLTSGGFGEQFF
J: TRBJ1-1; D: TRBD1; V: TRBV28; DNA: TGTGCCAGCAGTTTTGGGGGACAGGGGGCATACACTGAAGCTTTCTTT; CDR3: CASSFGGQGAYTEAFF
J: TRBJ1-3; D: NA; V: TRBV12-3/TRBV12-4; DNA: TGTGCCAGCAGCCCCCTGGGCCTCGGGAGCTATTTT; CDR3: CASSPLGLGSYF
J: TRBJ2-4; D: NA; V: TRBV9; DNA: TGTGCCAGCAGCGTAGCGTCAGGTTTCCAAAACATTCAGTACTTC; CDR3: CASSVASGFQNIQYF
J: TRBJ1-4; D: NA; V: TRBV9; DNA: TGTGCCAGCAGCTTACCCCCATCCCCGGAGGAACTGTTTTTT; CDR3: CASSLPPSPEELFF
J: TRBJ2-3; D: TRBD2; V: TRBV5-4; DNA: TGTGCCAGCAGGTTAGGGACTAGCGGGGGCACAGATACGCAGTATTTT; CDR3: CASRLGTSGGTDTQYF
J: TRBJ2-3; D: TRBD2; V: TRBV5-4; DNA: TGTGCCAGCAGCTTAAGCGGGGGGGGCCGTGAGCAGTATTTT; CDR3: CASSLSGGGREQYF
J: TRBJ2-2; D: NA; V: TRBV5-1; DNA: TGCGCCAGCAGCTTGAAATCGGGGATGGCCGGGGAGCTGTTTTTT; CDR3: CASSLKSGMAGELFF
J: TRBJ2-5; D: NA; V: TRBV6-2/TRBV6-3; DNA: TGTGCCAGCAGCCAAAGCCTAGGGGCCGAAGAGACCCAGTACTTC; CDR3: CASSQSLGAEETQYF
J: TRBJ1-2; D: TRBD1; V: TRBV5-6; DNA: TGTGCCAGCAGCACCGGACAGGGGTATGGCTACACCTTC; CDR3: CASSTGQGYGYTF
J: TRBJ2-1; D: TRBD2; V: TRBV7-2; DNA: TGTGCCAGCAGCTCACTAGCGGGGGCCTACAATGAGCAGTTCTTC; CDR3: CASSSLAGAYNEQFF
J: TRBJ2-6; D: TRBD1; V: TRBV3-1/TRBV3-2; DNA: TGTGCCAGCAGCCGCCTCGGACAGGGTACCGGGGCCAACGTCCTGACTTTC; CDR3: CASSRLGQGTGANVLTF